These T cell receptor beta chains were read from a single sample in a study of blood T cell repertoires in COVID-19. Using immunoSEQ multiplex PCR, the repertoire was profiled, and TCRdb retains in-frame clones only, with some absent. The table has about 120,000 clones, more than 75% seen once. Sequenced material: peripheral blood. All receptors come from a woman in her sixties or seventies with acute or convalescent COVID-19. The CDR3 runs from the conserved cysteine through the conserved F or W. The order of the fields is J gene, clone size, D gene, V gene, CDR3 protein, CDR3 DNA. The D gene is left open where the match is weak. Only some rows state a clone size, as once, few, many or a class for expanded clones.

>TRBJ1-1|few|-|TRBV7-9
CASRPGTNTEAFF
TGTGCCAGCAGGCCCGGGACAAACACTGAAGCTTTCTTT
>TRBJ2-2|-|-|TRBV27
CASSFPAGELFF
TGTGCCAGCAGTTTCCCGGCCGGGGAGCTGTTTTTT
>TRBJ2-7|once|TRBD2|TRBV7-9
CASRRGGYEQYF
TGTGCCAGCAGACGCGGGGGTTACGAGCAGTACTTC
>TRBJ1-4|-|-|TRBV29-1
CSVGQSANEKLFF
TGCAGCGTCGGACAGTCGGCTAATGAAAAACTGTTTTTT
>TRBJ1-4|-|-|TRBV5-1
CASSPDWRVEKLFF
TGCGCCAGCAGCCCGGACTGGAGGGTAGAAAAACTGTTTTTT
>TRBJ1-1|few|-|TRBV9
CASGRGDGTEAFF
TGTGCCAGCGGCAGGGGCGATGGCACTGAAGCTTTCTTT
>TRBJ1-2|-|TRBD1|TRBV2
CASSGDRMDYTF
TGTGCCAGCAGTGGGGACAGAATGGACTACACCTTC
>TRBJ2-7|-|-|TRBV10-3
CATQPTGPQRINEQYF
TGTGCCACCCAACCGACAGGCCCACAAAGAATAAACGAGCAGTACTTC
>TRBJ2-3|-|-|TRBV5-1
CASSSSGGPGDTQYF
TGCGCCAGCAGCTCGTCGGGCGGGCCCGGGGATACGCAGTATTTT
>TRBJ1-2|-|-|TRBV11-3
CASSPGGARSYGYTF
TGTGCCAGCAGCCCCGGGGGGGCGCGTAGCTATGGCTACACCTTC
>TRBJ2-3|-|-|TRBV7-3
CASSLGAASNTQYF
TGTGCCAGCAGCTTAGGAGCGGCCTCTAATACGCAGTATTTT
>TRBJ1-1|-|TRBD1|TRBV28
CASSRQDRATEAFF
TGTGCCAGCAGCCGACAAGACAGGGCCACTGAAGCTTTCTTT
>TRBJ1-2|few|TRBD1|TRBV4-2
CASSRTGDSPIRRSGYTF
TGTGCCAGCAGCCGGACAGGGGACAGCCCGATTAGGAGGTCTGGCTACACCTTC
>TRBJ2-5|-|-|TRBV15
CATSRDRGTETQYF
TGTGCCACCAGCAGAGATCGGGGGACGGAGACCCAGTACTTC
>TRBJ1-2|-|TRBD1|TRBV5-4
CASSSSGQGFGYTF
TGTGCCAGCAGCTCCTCGGGACAGGGATTTGGCTACACCTTC
>TRBJ1-3|-|-|TRBV4-1
CASSQARRDWNTIYF
TGCGCCAGCAGCCAAGCTCGGCGGGATTGGAACACCATATATTTT
>TRBJ2-1|-|TRBD2|TRBV3-1/TRBV3-2
CASSQAAAGAVGNEQFF
TGTGCCAGCAGCCAAGCAGCAGCGGGGGCCGTGGGTAATGAGCAGTTCTTC
>TRBJ2-1|many|TRBD1|TRBV4-1
CASMDRGAKDEQFF
TGCGCCAGCATGGACAGGGGCGCGAAGGATGAGCAGTTCTTC
>TRBJ1-5|-|-|TRBV30
CAWKSHLAGNQPQHF
TGTGCCTGGAAGTCACACCTCGCGGGCAATCAGCCCCAGCATTTT
>TRBJ1-3|-|-|TRBV6-5
CASRGQSGNTIYF
TGTGCCAGCCGAGGGCAATCTGGAAACACCATATATTTT
>TRBJ1-5|-|-|TRBV7-8
CASSPTGGAYSNQPQHF
TGTGCCAGCAGCCCTACGGGGGGGGCCTATAGCAATCAGCCCCAGCATTTT
>TRBJ1-2|-|-|TRBV28
CASRREINYGYTF
TGTGCCAGCAGGCGGGAGATTAACTATGGCTACACCTTC
>TRBJ2-3|-|TRBD2|TRBV10-3
CASHLRGGSSTDTQYF
TGTGCATCGCACCTACGGGGGGGTTCGAGCACAGATACGCAGTATTTT
>TRBJ1-3|-|-|TRBV29-1
CSGGSGSGNTIYF
TGCAGCGGGGGGTCTGGGAGTGGAAACACCATATATTTT
>TRBJ1-1|-|-|TRBV30
CAWSGRGENTEAFF
TGTGCCTGGAGTGGCCGGGGTGAGAACACTGAAGCTTTCTTT
>TRBJ1-3|-|-|TRBV2
CASSDRDLIWNTIYF
TGTGCCAGCAGTGACAGGGATCTTATTTGGAACACCATATATTTT
>TRBJ1-2|-|TRBD1|TRBV2
CASSGGTDIYGYTF
TGTGCCAGCAGTGGCGGGACAGACATCTATGGCTACACCTTC
>TRBJ1-2|-|-|TRBV6-6
CASSYSSRATNYGYTF
TGTGCCAGCAGTTACTCGTCCAGGGCAACTAACTATGGCTACACCTTC
>TRBJ2-6|-|TRBD1|TRBV5-4
CASSHGQGSSGANVLTF
TGTGCCAGCAGCCATGGACAGGGATCCTCTGGGGCCAACGTCCTGACTTTC
>TRBJ1-3|-|-|TRBV18
CASSPLTQGTGNTIYF
TGTGCCAGCTCACCACTGACCCAGGGGACTGGAAACACCATATATTTT
>TRBJ1-1|-|TRBD1|TRBV28
CASSFPGQGPGTEAFF
TGTGCCAGCAGTTTCCCGGGACAGGGGCCGGGCACTGAAGCTTTCTTT
>TRBJ2-1|-|-|TRBV7-3
CASSLTRPTDYNEQFF
TGTGCCAGCAGCTTAACTCGTCCGACAGACTACAATGAGCAGTTCTTC
>TRBJ2-2|-|-|TRBV6-6
CASGSTGGELFF
TGTGCCAGCGGATCGACAGGCGGGGAGCTGTTTTTT
>TRBJ1-6|-|-|TRBV7-3
CASSLRNSFNSPLHF
TGTGCCAGCAGCTTAAGGAACAGCTTTAATTCACCCCTCCACTTT
>TRBJ2-1|-|TRBD2|TRBV7-3
CASSLGGGTYNEQFF
TGTGCCAGCAGCTTGGGCGGGGGTACTTACAATGAGCAGTTCTTC
>TRBJ1-1|-|-|TRBV18
CASSPPMKADTEAFF
TGTGCCAGCTCACCACCGATGAAGGCGGACACTGAAGCTTTCTTT